These T cell receptor beta chains were read from a single sample in a study of T cell responses to AZD1222 COVID-19 vaccine. Profiled with immunoSEQ multiplex PCR; TCRdb holds only in-frame clones, not every one. The repertoire holds approximately 140,000 clones, 85% to 95% seen once, with roughly 1.2% in the top ten. Sample: peripheral blood, taken on day 0 of AZD1222 vaccination. Every receptor here comes from an adult in good health. Each CDR3 is given with its conserved first and last residue. A D gene is named only where the DNA matches it firmly. Clone size, where shown, is once, few, many, or a class for clones that have expanded.

J: TRBJ2-5; D: -; size: -; V: TRBV29-1; DNA: TGCAGCGGAGGGCAGATACAAGAGACCCAGTACTTC; CDR3: CSGGQIQETQYF
J: TRBJ1-6; D: -; size: once; V: TRBV21-1; DNA: TGTGCCAGCAGCAGGGACAGGGAGGAAAATTCACCCCTCCACTTT; CDR3: CASSRDREENSPLHF
J: TRBJ2-2; D: -; size: -; V: TRBV3-1/TRBV3-2; DNA: TGTGCCAGCAGCCACCAGGCAGCCTTGACCGGGGAGCTGTTTTTT; CDR3: CASSHQAALTGELFF
J: TRBJ1-2; D: TRBD1; size: -; V: TRBV28; DNA: TGTGCCAGCAGTCCTAGACAGGGCGGTGGCTACACCTTC; CDR3: CASSPRQGGGYTF
J: TRBJ2-2; D: TRBD2; size: -; V: TRBV6-2/TRBV6-3; DNA: TGTGCCAGCAGTTACTGGACTAGCGGGGGGACAAACGGGGAGCTGTTTTTT; CDR3: CASSYWTSGGTNGELFF
J: TRBJ2-6; D: -; size: -; V: TRBV29-1; DNA: TGCAGCGACCTAAGGTCTTCTGGGGCCAACGTCCTGACTTTC; CDR3: CSDLRSSGANVLTF
J: TRBJ1-3; D: TRBD1; size: -; V: TRBV7-6; DNA: TGTGCCAGCAGCTCGCGACAGGGCGGTGGAAACACCATATATTTT; CDR3: CASSSRQGGGNTIYF
J: TRBJ1-2; D: -; size: once; V: TRBV7-9; DNA: TGTGCCAGCAGCTCAAGTGGGGGGCGGGCTGGCTACACCTTC; CDR3: CASSSSGGRAGYTF
J: TRBJ1-6; D: -; size: -; V: TRBV3-1/TRBV3-2; DNA: TGTGCCAGCAGCCAAGAAGGGGGAGGGTCAGGATCACCCCTCCACTTT; CDR3: CASSQEGGGSGSPLHF
J: TRBJ1-5; D: -; size: -; V: TRBV15; DNA: TGTGCCACCAGCCCCCTTTGGGGGAGCAATCAGCCCCAGCATTTT; CDR3: CATSPLWGSNQPQHF
J: TRBJ1-1; D: -; size: -; V: TRBV4-1; DNA: TGCGCCAGCAGCCAAGTGGGGTGGGACACTGAAGCTTTCTTT; CDR3: CASSQVGWDTEAFF
J: TRBJ2-5; D: -; size: -; V: TRBV29-1; DNA: TGCAGCGCCTCAGGGGAGGTGGGCCAAGAGACCCAGTACTTC; CDR3: CSASGEVGQETQYF
J: TRBJ2-2; D: -; size: -; V: TRBV15; DNA: TGTGCCACCAGCAGAGGCAGCCCGAACACCGGGGAGCTGTTTTTT; CDR3: CATSRGSPNTGELFF
J: TRBJ1-3; D: TRBD1; size: -; V: TRBV19; DNA: TGTGCCACTAAGACAGGGCCCGGAAACACCATATATTTT; CDR3: CATKTGPGNTIYF
J: TRBJ2-1; D: TRBD2; size: -; V: TRBV7-2; DNA: TGTGCCAGCAGCAGACTAGCGGTAAACAATGAGCAGTTCTTC; CDR3: CASSRLAVNNEQFF
J: TRBJ1-2; D: -; size: -; V: TRBV5-6; DNA: TGTGCCAGCAGCTTGCAAAGCCGAGCTAACTATGGCTACACCTTC; CDR3: CASSLQSRANYGYTF
J: TRBJ1-4; D: -; size: -; V: TRBV21-1; DNA: TGTGCCAGCAGCAAAAAACAAGGGGGGGCGCGGTGCGAAAAACTGTTTTTT; CDR3: CASSKKQGGARCEKLFF
J: TRBJ1-2; D: TRBD1; size: -; V: TRBV5-1; DNA: TGCGCCAGCAGCTCCATCCCCTTCACCCTCGGGACAGGGGGCGATGGCTACACCTTC; CDR3: CASSSIPFTLGTGGDGYTF
J: TRBJ2-3; D: TRBD2; size: -; V: TRBV2; DNA: TGTGCCAGCAGTGAAAGTAGCGGGAGAGGCACAGATACGCAGTATTTT; CDR3: CASSESSGRGTDTQYF
J: TRBJ2-2; D: -; size: -; V: TRBV5-1; DNA: TGCGCCAGCAGCTTCCGGGACACCGCGGACACCGGGGAGCTGTTTTTT; CDR3: CASSFRDTADTGELFF
J: TRBJ1-1; D: -; size: -; V: TRBV10-3; DNA: TGTGCCATCAGGGAGGCAGGGACGGTGGGGACTGAAGCTTTCTTT; CDR3: CAIREAGTVGTEAFF
J: TRBJ2-2; D: TRBD2; size: -; V: TRBV11-2; DNA: TGTGCCAGCAGCTACACTAGCGGGAGAAGGGCCGGGGAGCTGTTTTTT; CDR3: CASSYTSGRRAGELFF
J: TRBJ1-4; D: -; size: -; V: TRBV10-1; DNA: TGCGCCAGCAGCGAGAGACCAACTAATGAAAAACTGTTTTTT; CDR3: CASSERPTNEKLFF
J: TRBJ2-1; D: -; size: once; V: TRBV6-6; DNA: TGTGCCAGCAGTTACTCGATGCTCTGGGAGCAGTTCTTC; CDR3: CASSYSMLWEQFF
J: TRBJ1-1; D: -; size: -; V: TRBV18; DNA: TGTGCCAGCTCACCGTCAGGGGCGAACACTGAAGCTTTCTTT; CDR3: CASSPSGANTEAFF
J: TRBJ2-3; D: TRBD1; size: -; V: TRBV29-1; DNA: TGCAGCATTGGACAGGGGGCGCTTGATACGCAGTATTTT; CDR3: CSIGQGALDTQYF
J: TRBJ2-2; D: -; size: -; V: TRBV2; DNA: TGTGCCAGCAAATCACACCGGGGAGCTGTTTTT; CDR3: CASKSHRGAVF
J: TRBJ2-1; D: -; size: once; V: TRBV7-9; DNA: TGTGCCAGCAGCTTAGCAGGGGGGACAGACTACTTTTATGAGCAGTTCTTC; CDR3: CASSLAGGTDYFYEQFF
J: TRBJ1-5; D: -; size: -; V: TRBV28; DNA: TGTGCCAGCAGCCACGATAGCAATCAGCCCCAGCATTTT; CDR3: CASSHDSNQPQHF
J: TRBJ2-1; D: -; size: -; V: TRBV7-9; DNA: TGTGCCAGCAGCTTAAAGGGAGGTACTATATACAATGAGCAGTTCTTC; CDR3: CASSLKGGTIYNEQFF
J: TRBJ1-1; D: -; size: -; V: TRBV7-6; DNA: TGTGCCAGCAGCTTAGTTAGGGGAGCTCTAACTGAAGCTTTCTTT; CDR3: CASSLVRGALTEAFF
J: TRBJ2-1; D: -; size: -; V: TRBV14; DNA: TGTGCCAGCAGCCAAGCTAGGGGGTCGGGGAATGAGCAGTTCTTC; CDR3: CASSQARGSGNEQFF
J: TRBJ2-6; D: -; size: -; V: TRBV4-2; DNA: TGTGCCAGCAGCCAGGAGGGGGGGGCTGGGGCCAACGTCCTGACTTTC; CDR3: CASSQEGGAGANVLTF
J: TRBJ1-2; D: TRBD1; size: once; V: TRBV7-2; DNA: TGTGCCAGCAGCTCTATTACAGGGGGCGCTTACGGCTACACCTTC; CDR3: CASSSITGGAYGYTF
J: TRBJ2-2; D: TRBD1; size: -; V: TRBV4-1; DNA: TGCGCCAGCAGCCCGAGGGGGGACAGGGGTACCCACGGGGAGCTGTTTTTT; CDR3: CASSPRGDRGTHGELFF
J: TRBJ1-3; D: -; size: -; V: TRBV4-1; DNA: TGCGCCAGCAGCCAAAAAATGGGAAACACCATATATTTT; CDR3: CASSQKMGNTIYF
J: TRBJ2-5; D: TRBD2; size: -; V: TRBV18; DNA: TGTGCCAGCTCAAGCTACGGGGGGGCCGGGGAGACCCAGTACTTC; CDR3: CASSSYGGAGETQYF
J: TRBJ1-1; D: -; size: -; V: TRBV3-1/TRBV3-2; DNA: TGTGCCAGCAGCCAAGATTACGGGGGGACTGAAGCTTTCTTT; CDR3: CASSQDYGGTEAFF
J: TRBJ1-1; D: -; size: -; V: TRBV19; DNA: TGTGCCAGTAGTCCCCCCGGGGGCGCGGGAGCTTTCTTT; CDR3: CASSPPGGAGAFF
J: TRBJ1-6; D: -; size: -; V: TRBV4-3; DNA: TGCGCCAGCAGCCAAGACAGGGGAAACTCACCCCTCCACTTT; CDR3: CASSQDRGNSPLHF
J: TRBJ1-3; D: -; size: -; V: TRBV19; DNA: TGTGCCAGTAGTATAACCGGGACCACTGGAAACACCATATATTTT; CDR3: CASSITGTTGNTIYF
J: TRBJ2-5; D: TRBD2; size: -; V: TRBV7-7; DNA: TGTGCCAGCAGCTTAGGGTTAGCGGGGGGGCAAGAGACCCAGTACTTC; CDR3: CASSLGLAGGQETQYF
J: TRBJ1-1; D: -; size: -; V: TRBV2; DNA: TGTGCCAGCAGTGAATTGGGGGAAGCTTTCTTT; CDR3: CASSELGEAFF